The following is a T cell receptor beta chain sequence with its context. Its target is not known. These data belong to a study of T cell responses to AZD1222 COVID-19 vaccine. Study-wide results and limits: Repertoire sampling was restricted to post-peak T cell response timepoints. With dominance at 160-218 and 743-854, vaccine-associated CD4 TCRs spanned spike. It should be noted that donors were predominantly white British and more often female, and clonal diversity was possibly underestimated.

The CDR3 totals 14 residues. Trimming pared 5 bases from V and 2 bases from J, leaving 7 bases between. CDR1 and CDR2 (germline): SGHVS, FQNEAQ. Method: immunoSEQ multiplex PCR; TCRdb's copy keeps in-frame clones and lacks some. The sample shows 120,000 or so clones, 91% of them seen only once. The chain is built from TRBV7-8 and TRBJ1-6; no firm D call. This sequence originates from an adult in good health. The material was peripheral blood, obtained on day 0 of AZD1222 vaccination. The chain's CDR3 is CASSLSTYNSPLHF. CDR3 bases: TGTGCCAGCAGCCTCTCTACCTATAATTCACCCCTCCACTTT. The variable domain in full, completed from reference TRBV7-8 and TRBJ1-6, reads GAGVSQSPRYKVAKRGQDVALRCDPISGHVSLFWYQQALGQGPEFLTYFQNEAQLDKSGLPSDRFFAERPEGSVSTLKIQRTQQEDSAVYLCASSLSTYNSPLHFGNGTRLTVT.